This TCR beta chain originates from a study of T cells in Graves' hyperthyroidism and ophthalmopathy. RNA transcripts served as the template for amplifying TCR beta CDR3 regions. The TCR CDR3 was amplified in a first-round RT-PCR using the HTBI primer set. TCRdb analysed the multiplex PCR reads with MiXCR anew, one entry per CDR3 protein. The sample yields hundreds of thousands of distinct CDR3 sequences, just over 35% seen once. CDR3 length: 17 residues. Germline V gives CDR1 SGHTA, CDR2 FQGNSA. V shed 5 bases and J 3 bases; nucleotides not matched to a gene: 8. This chain uses TRBV7-2 with TRBJ2-1, with 12 bases matching TRBD2. This TCR was sampled from a woman between 40 and 50 years old with Graves' hyperthyroidism. Sequencing was carried out using blood. The CDR3 DNA reads as TGTGCCAGCAGCCCCGATTGGACTAGCGGGGACTACAATGAGCAGTTCTTC. This encodes CASSPDWTSGDYNEQFF.